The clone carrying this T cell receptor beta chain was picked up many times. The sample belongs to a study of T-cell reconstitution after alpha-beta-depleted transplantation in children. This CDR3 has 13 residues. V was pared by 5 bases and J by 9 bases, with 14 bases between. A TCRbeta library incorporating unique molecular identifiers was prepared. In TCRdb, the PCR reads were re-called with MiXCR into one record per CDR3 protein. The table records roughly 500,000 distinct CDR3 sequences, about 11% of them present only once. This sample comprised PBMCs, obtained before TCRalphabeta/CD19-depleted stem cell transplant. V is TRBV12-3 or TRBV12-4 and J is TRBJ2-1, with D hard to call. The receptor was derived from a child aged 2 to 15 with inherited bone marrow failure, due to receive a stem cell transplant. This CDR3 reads CASSQSQAAEQFF. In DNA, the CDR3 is TGTGCCAGCAGTCAAAGCCAGGCGGCTGAGCAGTTCTTC.